This T cell receptor beta chain comes out of a study of T-cell reconstitution after alpha-beta-depleted transplantation in children. Regarding the study as a whole: Newly made T cells mostly supplied T-cell counts and diversity one year after transplant. After transplant, at about two months, alpha-beta T cells were reportedly derived from several hundred expanded graft clones. At day 60, the high TCRbeta diversity found in some patients originated from recipient T cells and thymic progenitors that had survived.

Notes on this clonotype: Its antigen is as yet unknown.

The CDR3 extends over 15 amino acids. The germline V gene has CDR1 DFQATT and CDR2 SNEGSKA (reference sequence). V trimming: 5 bases; J trimming: 11 bases; junction bases outside the gene matches: 17. During its preparation, the TCRbeta library received unique molecular identifiers. TCRdb analysed the PCR reads with MiXCR anew, one entry per CDR3 protein. The table shows approximately 230,000 distinct CDR3 sequences, with roughly 25% occurring only once. The TCR comes from a female patient under 10 years old who had a stem cell transplant for congenital amegakaryocytic thrombocytopenia, so the T cells may come from the graft donor. Sample: PBMCs, mostly from graft donor cells, taken 360 days after TCRalphabeta/CD19-depleted stem cell transplant. V gene TRBV20-1 combines with J gene TRBJ1-1; 10 positions agree with TRBD1. The CDR3 nucleotides are TGCAGTGCTGGACATACCTCCCGGGACAGGGGCTGGGCTTTCTTT. The encoded protein is CSAGHTSRDRGWAFF.